A selection of T cell receptor beta chains follows, all from one sample in a study of early T cells in non-severe SARS-CoV-2 infection. TCRdb recomputed calls from the 5' RACE reads with MiXCR, one row per CDR3 protein. This table has about 67,000 distinct CDR3 sequences, 11% appearing once. The sample taken for sequencing was whole blood. The source is an adult who was a healthcare worker with PCR-confirmed SARS-CoV-2 infection or an uninfected control (not recorded which). Each CDR3 is given with its conserved first and last residue. Fields, in order: CDR3 protein, CDR3 DNA, D gene, clone size, J gene, V gene. The D gene is left open where the match is weak. Clone size is stated in some rows and not others, as once, few, many or a class when expanded.

CDR3aa: CASSTPGLLPDTQYF; CDR3nt: TGTGCCAGCAGCACCCCGGGACTCCTTCCAGATACGCAGTATTTT; d_gene: -; abundance: many; j_gene: TRBJ2-3; v_gene: TRBV7-8
CDR3aa: CASSLFGWRAQPQHF; CDR3nt: TGTGCCAGCAGTTTGTTTGGGTGGCGAGCCCAGCCCCAGCATTTT; d_gene: -; abundance: many; j_gene: TRBJ1-5; v_gene: TRBV28
CDR3aa: CASSPSSLAGGTQYF; CDR3nt: TGTGCTAGCAGCCCCAGCAGTCTAGCGGGAGGGACCCAGTACTTC; d_gene: TRBD2; abundance: -; j_gene: TRBJ2-5; v_gene: TRBV7-7
CDR3aa: CASSPGPPSYEQYF; CDR3nt: TGTGCCAGCAGCCCGGGACCCCCCTCCTACGAGCAGTACTTC; d_gene: -; abundance: few; j_gene: TRBJ2-7; v_gene: TRBV7-2
CDR3aa: CVSSLWSGDDYGYTF; CDR3nt: TGCGTCAGCAGCTTGTGGTCAGGGGACGACTATGGCTACACCTTC; d_gene: -; abundance: -; j_gene: TRBJ1-2; v_gene: TRBV5-1
CDR3aa: CASSLDSSSNTGELFF; CDR3nt: TGTGCCAGCAGCTTAGACAGTTCTTCGAACACCGGGGAGCTGTTTTTT; d_gene: -; abundance: few; j_gene: TRBJ2-2; v_gene: TRBV7-8
CDR3aa: CASSLAGTIDFPYEQYF; CDR3nt: TGTGCCAGCAGCTTGGCCGGGACTATCGATTTCCCCTACGAGCAGTACTTC; d_gene: TRBD2; abundance: few; j_gene: TRBJ2-7; v_gene: TRBV13
CDR3aa: CAWSVEWTGRAFF; CDR3nt: TGTGCCTGGAGTGTAGAGTGGACCGGGCGGGCTTTCTTT; d_gene: -; abundance: few; j_gene: TRBJ1-1; v_gene: TRBV30
CDR3aa: CASSAETSFSPSTDTQYF; CDR3nt: TGTGCCAGCAGCGCGGAGACTAGCTTCTCCCCTAGCACAGATACGCAGTATTTT; d_gene: TRBD2; abundance: -; j_gene: TRBJ2-3; v_gene: TRBV9
CDR3aa: CASSIGWLTEAFF; CDR3nt: TGTGCCAGTAGTATAGGCTGGTTGACTGAAGCTTTCTTT; d_gene: -; abundance: many; j_gene: TRBJ1-1; v_gene: TRBV19
CDR3aa: CASTGTGKGEQYF; CDR3nt: TGTGCCAGCACCGGGACTGGGAAAGGGGAGCAGTACTTC; d_gene: -; abundance: -; j_gene: TRBJ2-7; v_gene: TRBV18
CDR3aa: CSAPLGLGAGTQYF; CDR3nt: TGCAGTGCCCCCTTAGGACTCGGGGCAGGTACGCAGTATTTT; d_gene: -; abundance: few; j_gene: TRBJ2-3; v_gene: TRBV20-1
CDR3aa: CATTPRWEVYSNQPQHF; CDR3nt: TGTGCCACTACCCCCCGGTGGGAAGTTTATAGCAATCAGCCCCAGCATTTT; d_gene: -; abundance: many; j_gene: TRBJ1-5; v_gene: TRBV6-1